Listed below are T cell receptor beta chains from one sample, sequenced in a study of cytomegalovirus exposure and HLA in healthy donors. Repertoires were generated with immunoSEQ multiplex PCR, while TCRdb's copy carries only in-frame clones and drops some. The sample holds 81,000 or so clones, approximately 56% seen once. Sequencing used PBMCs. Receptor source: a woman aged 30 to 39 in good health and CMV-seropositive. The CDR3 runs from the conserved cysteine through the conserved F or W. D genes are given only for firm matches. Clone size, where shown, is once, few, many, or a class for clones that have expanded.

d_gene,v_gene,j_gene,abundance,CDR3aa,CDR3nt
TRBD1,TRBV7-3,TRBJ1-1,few,CASSSTGVSSTEAFF,TGTGCCAGCAGCTCAACAGGGGTTTCGAGCACTGAAGCTTTCTTT
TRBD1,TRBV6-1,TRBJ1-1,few,CASSLPGQGDTEAFF,TGTGCCAGCAGTTTACCGGGACAGGGAGACACTGAAGCTTTCTTT
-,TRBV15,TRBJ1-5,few,CATSTSGGPGQPQHF,TGTGCCACCAGCACTTCGGGGGGCCCCGGCCAGCCCCAGCATTTT
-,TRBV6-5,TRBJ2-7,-,CASSPWDNSYEQYF,TGTGCCAGCAGTCCTTGGGACAACTCCTACGAGCAGTACTTC
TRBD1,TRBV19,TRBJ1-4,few,CASSFGQGKGEKLFF,TGTGCCAGTAGTTTCGGACAGGGAAAAGGTGAAAAACTGTTTTTT
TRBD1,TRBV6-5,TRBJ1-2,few,CASSYSSGQLYGYTF,TGTGCCAGCAGTTACTCGTCGGGACAGCTCTATGGCTACACCTTC
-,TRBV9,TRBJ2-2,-,CASSSRYTGELFF,TGTGCCAGCAGCAGCAGGTATACCGGGGAGCTGTTTTTT
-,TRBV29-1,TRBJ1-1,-,CSVDHRVTEAFF,TGCAGCGTTGACCACAGGGTCACTGAAGCTTTCTTT
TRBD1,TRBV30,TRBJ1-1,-,CAWTRGREAFF,TGTGCCTGGACAAGGGGGCGTGAAGCTTTCTTT
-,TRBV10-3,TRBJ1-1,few,CAIRGGNTEAFF,TGTGCCATCAGAGGAGGGAACACTGAAGCTTTCTTT
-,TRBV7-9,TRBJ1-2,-,CSSSYGQDYGYTF,TGTTCCAGCAGCTATGGGCAGGACTATGGCTACACCTTC
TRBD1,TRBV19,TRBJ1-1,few,CASSIVQGGTEAFF,TGTGCCAGTAGTATAGTCCAGGGGGGCACTGAAGCTTTCTTT
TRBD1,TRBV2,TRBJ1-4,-,CASSERGQGIEKLFF,TGTGCCAGCAGTGAACGGGGACAGGGAATTGAAAAACTGTTTTTT
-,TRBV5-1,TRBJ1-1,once,CASSLSWNTEAFF,TGCGCCAGCAGCTTGTCGTGGAACACTGAAGCTTTCTTT
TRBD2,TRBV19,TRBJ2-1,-,CASSIIAGGNNEQFF,TGTGCCAGTAGTATCATAGCGGGGGGCAACAATGAGCAGTTCTTC
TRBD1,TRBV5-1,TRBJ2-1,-,CASSTDQGEGEQFF,TGCGCCAGCAGCACCGACCAGGGGGAAGGGGAGCAGTTCTTC
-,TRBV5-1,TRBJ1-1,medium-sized,CASSLSSQVNTEAFF,TGCGCCAGCAGCTTGTCATCGCAGGTGAACACTGAAGCTTTCTTT
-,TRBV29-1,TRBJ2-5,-,CSVGDTLAQYF,TGCAGCGTAGGGGACACGCTGGCCCAGTACTTC
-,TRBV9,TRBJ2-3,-,CASSAQGADTQYF,TGTGCCAGCAGCGCCCAGGGTGCAGATACGCAGTATTTT
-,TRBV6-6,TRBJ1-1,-,CCAGLTEAFF,TGCTGCGCGGGGTTAACTGAAGCTTTCTTT
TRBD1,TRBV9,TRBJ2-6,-,CASSATGSGANVLTF,TGTGCCAGCAGCGCGACAGGGTCTGGGGCCAACGTCCTGACTTTC
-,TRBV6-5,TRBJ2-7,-,CASSPGGGGLYEQYF,TGTGCCAGCAGCCCAGGAGGGGGGGGCTTGTACGAGCAGTACTTC
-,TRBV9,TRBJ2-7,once,CASSAQWAYEQYF,TGTGCCAGCAGCGCGCAATGGGCCTACGAGCAGTACTTC
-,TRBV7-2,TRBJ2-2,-,CASSLALRASGELFF,TGTGCCAGCAGCTTAGCTTTGAGGGCGTCCGGGGAGCTGTTTTTT
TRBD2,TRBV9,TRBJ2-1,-,CASSVVGGYSYNEQFF,TGTGCCAGCAGCGTAGTGGGAGGGTACTCCTACAATGAGCAGTTCTTC
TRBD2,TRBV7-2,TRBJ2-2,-,CASSAGLPNTGELFF,TGTGCCAGCAGCGCGGGACTACCGAACACCGGGGAGCTGTTTTTT
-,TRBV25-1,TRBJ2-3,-,CASSESGRRNTDTQYF,TGTGCCAGCAGTGAATCCGGACGGAGGAACACAGATACGCAGTATTTT
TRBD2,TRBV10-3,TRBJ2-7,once,CAISDWTSNAEQYF,TGTGCCATCAGTGACTGGACTAGCAACGCCGAGCAGTACTTC
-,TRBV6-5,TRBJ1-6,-,CASSYSRSAYNSPLHF,TGTGCCAGCAGTTACTCGAGGTCGGCCTATAATTCACCCCTCCACTTT
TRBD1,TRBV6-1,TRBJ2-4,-,CATGTGDGGKNIQYF,TGTGCCACCGGGACAGGGGATGGTGGAAAAAACATTCAGTACTTC
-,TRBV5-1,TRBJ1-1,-,CASSGATEAFF,TGCGCCAGCTCTGGGGCCACTGAAGCTTTCTTT
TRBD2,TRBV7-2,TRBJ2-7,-,CASSLAGGTYEQYF,TGTGCCAGCAGCTTAGCGGGGGGGACCTACGAGCAGTACTTC
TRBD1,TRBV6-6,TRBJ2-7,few,CASSSTGITYEQYF,TGTGCCAGCAGTTCGACAGGGATAACCTACGAGCAGTACTTC
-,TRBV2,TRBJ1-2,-,CASSNPGGIEGYTF,TGTGCCAGCAGTAATCCAGGTGGAATTGAAGGCTACACCTTC
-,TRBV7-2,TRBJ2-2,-,CASSLDVSGGARGELFF,TGTGCCAGCAGCTTAGACGTTTCTGGGGGGGCGCGAGGGGAGCTGTTTTTT